This T cell receptor beta chain is from a study of PD-1 blockade in classical Hodgkin lymphoma. Sequenced by immunoSEQ multiplex PCR; TCRdb stores in-frame clones only, minus some. The table includes several thousand clones, roughly 65% detected once. Study results and limitations: Later analyses included only patients treated at least 1 year post-ASCT. Complete responders' diversity at baseline resembled that of newly diagnosed patients. Lower baseline TCR diversity was reported for newly diagnosed patients than for healthy donors.

To note about this clone: Antigen unknown.

The CDR3 covers 15 residues. CDR1 and CDR2 from the germline V gene are SGDLS and YYNGEE. V shed 3 bases and J 7 bases; nucleotides not matched to a gene: 7. As to time point: cycle 4 day 1 (C4D1), after five to seven weeks of nivolumab. Each and every patient relapsed after autologous stem cell transplantation, and patients got differing brentuximab vedotin exposure. CD8+ T cell isolation from thawed PBMCs was performed by magnetic negative selection. Complete response, partial response or progressive disease was recorded as best response. This specimen was CD8+ T cells from blood, taken before the fourth cycle of nivolumab. The sequence came from a human donor with classical Hodgkin lymphoma. The chain carries TRBV9 and TRBJ2-1; 10 nucleotides align to TRBD2. The CDR3 nucleotides are TGTGCCAGCAGCGCATCAGGACTAGCGGCGAATGAGCAGTTCTTC. Residues: CASSASGLAANEQFF.